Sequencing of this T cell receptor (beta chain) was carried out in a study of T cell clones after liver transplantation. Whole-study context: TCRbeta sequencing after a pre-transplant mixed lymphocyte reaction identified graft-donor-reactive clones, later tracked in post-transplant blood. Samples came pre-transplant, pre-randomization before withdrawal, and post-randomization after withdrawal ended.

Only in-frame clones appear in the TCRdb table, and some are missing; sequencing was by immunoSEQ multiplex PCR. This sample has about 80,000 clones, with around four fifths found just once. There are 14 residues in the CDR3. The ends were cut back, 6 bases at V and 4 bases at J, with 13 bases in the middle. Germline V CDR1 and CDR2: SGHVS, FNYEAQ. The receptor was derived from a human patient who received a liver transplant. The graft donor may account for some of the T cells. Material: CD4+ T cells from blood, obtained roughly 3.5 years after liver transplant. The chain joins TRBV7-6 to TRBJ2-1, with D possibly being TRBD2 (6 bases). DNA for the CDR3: TGTGCCAGCAGTCCGGCCGGGGGTTACAATGAGCAGTTCTTC. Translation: CASSPAGGYNEQFF.